This entry lists 25 T cell receptor beta chains sequenced from one sample in a study of molecular identifiers for immune sequencing clone quantification. TCRdb re-called the PCR reads through MiXCR, storing one row per CDR3 protein. Of about half a million distinct CDR3 sequences in the sample, roughly 25% are singletons; the top ten hold around 0.79%. Sequenced input: naive CD8+ T cells from blood, with Jurkat cell RNA spiked in. As to subset: FACS-sorted CD8+CD4-CCR7+CD45RA+ naive T cells. The receptors were sampled from a human donor in good health. Some libraries in this study had Jurkat cell RNA spiked in.

This clonotype was seen a few times. The chain links TRBV6-6 to TRBJ1-5; 7 nucleotides line up with TRBD1. Trimming took 4 bases from V and 0 from J; bases not matched to a gene: 12. This CDR3 is 18 amino acids long. The germline V gene has CDR1 MNHNY and CDR2 SVGAGI (reference sequence). CDR3 amino acids: CASSSAGTDFNSNQPQHF. As DNA, the CDR3 is TGTGCCAGCAGTTCCGCGGGGACAGATTTTAATAGCAATCAGCCCCAGCATTTT.

The genes are TRBV15 and TRBJ2-3; D unresolved. Germline CDR1 reads LNHNV; CDR2 reads YYDKDF (reference sequence). The length of the CDR3 is 13 residues. V lost 4 bases and J lost 9, with 14 bases in between. CDR3 sequence reads: CATSNPDRGTQYF. The CDR3 DNA sequence: TGTGCCACCAGCAACCCAGACCGTGGCACGCAGTATTTT.

This clonotype was counted many times. This CDR3 is CASRQGWYEQYF. The CDR3 DNA sequence: TGTGCCAGCAGACAGGGGTGGTACGAGCAGTACTTC. This sequence joins TRBV4-2 and TRBJ2-7; 7 nucleotides match TRBD1. CDR1 and CDR2 (germline): LGHNA, YNFKEQ. The CDR3 has 12 amino acids. The V segment lost 6 bases and the J segment 4 bases; nucleotides outside the gene matches: 3.

This clonotype has a handful of counts. The chain joins TRBV5-1 to TRBJ1-1, with D perhaps matching TRBD1 (5 bases). V lost 3 bases, J lost 5 bases, and 14 bases lay in between. Germline CDR1 and CDR2: SGHRS and YFSETQ. The CDR3 has 14 residues. The CDR3 DNA reads TGCGCCAGCAGCTACCGGACATTACGGACTGAAGCTTTCTTT. Amino acid sequence: CASSYRTLRTEAFF.

This chain connects TRBV7-9 to TRBJ1-4; possibly TRBD1 for D (6 bases). Germline V lookup: CDR1 SEHNR, CDR2 FQNEAQ (reference sequence). The CDR3 length is 15 residues. V was shortened by 3 bases and J by 4 bases, with 12 bases between the two germline ends. The CDR3 loop is CASSLGGQINEKLFF. CDR3 bases: TGTGCCAGCAGCTTGGGAGGACAGATTAATGAAAAACTGTTTTTT.

This clonotype was seen many times. The chain couples TRBV4-3 to TRBJ1-1; D possibly corresponds to TRBD1 (5 bases). Deletions cut 4 bases from V and 5 bases from J, with 17 bases between. The length of the CDR3 is 15 residues. CDR1 LGHNA and CDR2 YSLEER come from the germline V gene. CDR3 sequence (DNA): TGCGCCAGCAGCCGGGGGTATCTAGAGGGGACTGAAGCTTTCTTT. It codes for CASSRGYLEGTEAFF.

V gene TRBV6-5 combines with J gene TRBJ2-7, with 10 positions matching TRBD1. CDR3 length: 15 residues. Trimming at V came to 10 bases and at J to 2 bases, leaving 11 bases not matched to a gene. Germline CDR1 is MNHEY and CDR2 is SVGAGI. The CDR3 coding sequence is TGTGCCACCACAGTTGACGGGACAGGGGCCTACGAGCAGTACTTC. Its translation: CATTVDGTGAYEQYF.

In this sample, this clonotype turned up many times. CDR3 in DNA: TGTGCCAGCAGCCAAGAAGGACTAGCGGGGGAGCAGTACTTC. Encoded protein: CASSQEGLAGEQYF. The rearrangement links TRBV9 to TRBJ2-7; 12 bases match TRBD2. This CDR3 is built from 14 residues. Trimming at V came to 4 bases and at J to 7 bases, leaving 6 bases not matched to a gene. Germline-derived CDR1 and CDR2 are SGDLS and YYNGEE.

This clonotype was observed many times. The chain employs TRBV30 and TRBJ2-7; the D gene is possibly TRBD1 (5 bases). Between the trimmed V and J ends, which lost 0 bases and 3 bases, there was a span of 15 bases. This CDR3 is 15 amino acids long. Germline lookup yields CDR1 GTSNPN and CDR2 SVGIG (reference sequence). The CDR3 DNA reads TGTGCCTGGAGTGTAATGGTGGGGCGCGGCTACGAGCAGTACTTC. This sequence encodes CAWSVMVGRGYEQYF.

This clonotype was counted a few times. The V call is TRBV27, the J call TRBJ2-7; TRBD2 might be the D (5 bases). This CDR3 comprises 15 residues. V was clipped by 5 bases and J by 1 base, with 15 bases between them. The germline V gene has CDR1 MNHEY and CDR2 SMNVEV (reference sequence). Written as DNA, the CDR3 is TGTGCCAGCAGTCCCTCGGCGGGCCCATCCTACGAGCAGTACTTC. Protein sequence: CASSPSAGPSYEQYF.

This clonotype was seen many times. The chain has TRBV20-1 and TRBJ2-7; 8 bases align to TRBD2. V dropped 5 bases and J dropped 0; count of bases not matched to a gene: 3. Looked up from germline, CDR1 is DFQATT and CDR2 is SNEGSKA (reference sequence). The CDR3 extends over 13 amino acids. CDR3 in DNA: TGCAGTGCTCCCGGGACTAGCTCCTACGAGCAGTACTTC. The encoded protein is CSAPGTSSYEQYF.

This clonotype was seen at least ten times. V is TRBV7-9 and J is TRBJ2-5; the D is unclear. The CDR3 contains 16 residues. The germline V and J ends were trimmed by 0 bases and 2 bases, with 13 bases remaining between them. CDR1 SEHNR and CDR2 FQNEAQ come from the germline V gene (reference sequence). The CDR3 spells CASSLAFGRLQETQYF. The CDR3 nucleotides are TGTGCCAGCAGCTTAGCGTTTGGCAGGCTACAAGAGACCCAGTACTTC.

The V gene is TRBV12-3 or TRBV12-4, the J gene TRBJ1-5; D is perhaps TRBD1 (6 bases). This CDR3 is built from 16 residues. V lost 2 bases and J lost 7, with 18 bases in between. The CDR3 loop reads CASSLTRLGGGQPQHF. The DNA for the CDR3 is TGTGCCAGCAGTTTAACTAGGTTGGGGGGCGGCCAGCCCCAGCATTTT.

In this sample, this clonotype turned up a few times. This sequence joins TRBV7-6 and TRBJ2-2, with TRBD1 identical over 10 bases. The germline V gene has CDR1 SGHVS and CDR2 FNYEAQ. This CDR3 has 16 residues. Unmatched junction bases numbered 3, after V lost 0 bases and J lost 5 bases. CDR3 in amino acids: CASSLAPGQGTGELFF. The CDR3, as DNA: TGTGCCAGCAGCTTAGCACCGGGACAGGGGACCGGGGAGCTGTTTTTT.

V is TRBV15 and J is TRBJ2-5; a possible D gene is TRBD2 (6 bases). The CDR3 spans 12 residues. CDR1 and CDR2 from the germline V gene are LNHNV and YYDKDF (reference sequence). The V end was cut by 5 bases, the J end by 9 bases, with 13 bases between. For the CDR3, the DNA is TGTGCCACCAGCGATTCCCGGGAGCCCCAGTACTTC. It codes for CATSDSREPQYF.

This clonotype was detected once. The junction does not match germline at one end; this may be a read error. V gene TRBV15 combines with J gene TRBJ2-3, with 10 positions matching TRBD1. Germline CDR1 and CDR2: LNHNV and YYDKDF (reference sequence). The CDR3 contains 17 residues. The CDR3 DNA sequence: TGTGCCTCCAGCGGGACTCCCGGACAGGGGGTTACAGATACGCAGTATTTT. Its protein is CASSGTPGQGVTDTQYF.

Turning to this clonotype: At one end the junction does not follow the germline gene, possibly because of a read error. V usage is TRBV29-1 and J usage is TRBJ2-1; 7 bases line up with TRBD2. CDR1 is SQVTM and CDR2 is ANQGSEA in the germline V gene. The CDR3 runs 13 residues. The CDR3 DNA sequence: TGCAGCGCAATTCTAGCGGAAGACAATGAGCAGCTCTTC. Translating it yields CSAILAEDNEQLF.

This clonotype was seen many times. This chain uses TRBV7-9 with TRBJ1-1; D gene uncertain. V shed 4 bases and J shed 6 bases, with 21 bases lying between them. The CDR3 spans 16 residues. Germline loops: CDR1 SEHNR, CDR2 FQNEAQ (reference sequence). Written as DNA, the CDR3 is TGTGCCAGCAGCTCCTCGGCCCGAGGCTCCCGCCCTGAAGCTTTCTTT. Its translation is CASSSSARGSRPEAFF.

As concerns this clonotype: The final CDR3 position lacks the conserved phenylalanine or tryptophan, pointing to a likely read error. V gene TRBV29-1 combines with J gene TRBJ2-1, with TRBD2 as a possible D gene (5 bases). The CDR3 consists of 11 residues. CDR1 and CDR2 (germline): SQVTM, ANQGSEA. The CDR3: CSSASYNEQFL. CDR3 nucleotides: TGCAGTAGCGCATCCTACAATGAGCAGTTCCTC.

About this clonotype: Since a much larger clone is just one base distant, this may be a read error. The rearrangement links TRBV6-5 to TRBJ2-7; 9 positions agree with TRBD1. The CDR3 has 14 amino acids. The ends lost 5 bases at V and 3 bases at J; junction bases unmatched: 5. Germline V gene data show CDR1 as MNHEY and CDR2 as SVGAGI. The CDR3 DNA reads as TGTGCCAGCAGTGCCGGGACAGGGATCTACGAGCAGTACTTC. Its translation is CASSAGTGIYEQYF.

This clonotype was observed a few times. The V call is TRBV20-1, the J call TRBJ2-7; the match to TRBD2 covers 13 bases. CDR1 and CDR2 from the germline V gene are DFQATT and SNEGSKA (reference sequence). This CDR3 spans 15 amino acids. The V segment lost 6 bases and the J segment 4 bases; nucleotides outside the gene matches: 9. The CDR3 reads CSAPTSGRPGYEQYF. The CDR3 region has the DNA TGCAGTGCCCCGACTAGCGGGAGGCCGGGATACGAGCAGTACTTC.

This clonotype was detected ten times or more. The chain carries TRBV4-1 and TRBJ1-5, with a possible D match to TRBD1 (5 bases). V gave up 4 bases and J gave up 4 bases, with 8 bases separating them. CDR3 size: 13 residues. Germline-derived CDR1 and CDR2 are MGHRA and YSYEKL. The CDR3 sequence: CASSPRVNQPQHF. CDR3 bases: TGCGCCAGCAGCCCCAGGGTGAATCAGCCCCAGCATTTT.

The table lists this clonotype with a few counts. The rearrangement joins TRBV6-6 to TRBJ2-1, with D perhaps being TRBD1 or TRBD2 (5 bases each). Trimming pared 5 bases from V and 4 bases from J, leaving 18 bases between. The germline CDR1 and CDR2 sequences are MNHNY and SVGAGI (reference sequence). CDR3 size: 16 residues. CDR3 sequence (DNA): TGTGCCAGCAGTCCCGAGCTCCCGGGGACGTACAATGAGCAGTTCTTC. Its protein product is CASSPELPGTYNEQFF.

A remark on this clonotype: A much bigger clone sits one base away, suggesting this may be a read error. This chain uses TRBV7-9 with TRBJ2-7, with TRBD2 matching over 13 bases. The CDR3 is made up of 15 amino acids. Germline V gene data show CDR1 as SEHNR and CDR2 as FQNEAQ (reference sequence). Germline trimming cut 11 bases from V and 0 bases from J; bases unmatched to any gene: 7. CDR3 amino acids: CAGSGLAGSSYEQYF. The CDR3 nucleotides read TGTGCCGGCTCGGGACTAGCGGGGAGCTCCTACGAGCAGTACTTC.

This clonotype occurred a few times. The chain combines TRBV28 with TRBJ1-2; D remains ambiguous. V lost 7 bases and J lost 4, with 13 bases in between. Germline V gene lookup returns CDR1 MDHEN and CDR2 SYDVKM. This CDR3 contains 13 residues. In nucleotides, the CDR3 is TGTGCCAGCACTGAACAGTCATTCTATGGCTACACCTTC. Its protein is CASTEQSFYGYTF.